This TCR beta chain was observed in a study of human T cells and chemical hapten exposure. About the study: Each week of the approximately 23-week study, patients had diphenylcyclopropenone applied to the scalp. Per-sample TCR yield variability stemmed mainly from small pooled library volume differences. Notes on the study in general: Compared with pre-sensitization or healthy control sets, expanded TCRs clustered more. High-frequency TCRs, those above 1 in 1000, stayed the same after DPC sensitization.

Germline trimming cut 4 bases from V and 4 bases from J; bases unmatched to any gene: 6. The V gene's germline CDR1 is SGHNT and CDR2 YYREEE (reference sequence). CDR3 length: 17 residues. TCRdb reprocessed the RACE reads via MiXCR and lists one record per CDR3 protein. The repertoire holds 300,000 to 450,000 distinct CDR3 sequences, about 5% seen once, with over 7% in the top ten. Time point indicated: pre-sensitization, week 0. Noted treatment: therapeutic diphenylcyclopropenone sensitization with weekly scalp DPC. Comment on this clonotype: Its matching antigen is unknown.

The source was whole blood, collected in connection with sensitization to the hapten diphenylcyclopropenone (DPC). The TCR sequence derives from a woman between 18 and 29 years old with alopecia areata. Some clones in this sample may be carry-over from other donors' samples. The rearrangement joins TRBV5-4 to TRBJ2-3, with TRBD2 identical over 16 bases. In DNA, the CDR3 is TGTGCCAGCAGCCCTGGGACTAGCGGGGGGGGCCCAGATACGCAGTATTTT. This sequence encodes CASSPGTSGGGPDTQYF.